These T cell receptor beta chains were read from a single sample in a study of T cell repertoires in cytomegalovirus infection. TCRdb reanalysed the reads using MiXCR and keeps one entry per CDR3 protein. The data show a few hundred thousand distinct CDR3 sequences, roughly a sixth seen once. Sequenced input: PBMCs. The source of these receptors is a human donor in good health (CMV status not recorded). Some clones in this sample may be carry-over from other donors' samples. Each CDR3 is given with its conserved first and last residue. D genes are given only for firm matches. Clone size is given for some rows only: seen once, a few or many times, or a class if the clone is expanded.

D,size,J,V,DNA,CDR3
-,-,TRBJ1-4,TRBV4-3,TGCGCCAGCAGCCCAGTTGGAGGGGCTGATGAAAAACTGTTTTTT,CASSPVGGADEKLFF
-,few,TRBJ2-3,TRBV20-1,TGCAGTGCTGTCCTCGGGGTGGCAGATACGCAGTATTTT,CSAVLGVADTQYF
TRBD2,-,TRBJ2-1,TRBV18,TGTGCCAGCTCACCAGTCCAACCCGGGACTACGACCTACAATGAGCAGTTCTTC,CASSPVQPGTTTYNEQFF
-,-,TRBJ2-5,TRBV20-1,TGCAGTGCTAGAGTGACGGAGAAGACCCAGTACTTC,CSARVTEKTQYF
TRBD2,-,TRBJ2-5,TRBV12-3/TRBV12-4,TGTGCCAGCAGTCGGGAGGAGTACCAAGAGACCCAGTACTTC,CASSREEYQETQYF
TRBD2,-,TRBJ2-1,TRBV20-1,TGCAGTGGGACTGGGCGGGGGGCAAAGGATGAGCAGTTCTTC,CSGTGRGAKDEQFF
TRBD1,-,TRBJ1-1,TRBV7-6,TGTGCCAGCAGGAGGACAGGGGGAACTGAAGCTTTCTTT,CASRRTGGTEAFF
-,-,TRBJ1-5,TRBV20-1,TGCAGTGCTAGTACGGATCCCAATCAGCCCCAGCATTTT,CSASTDPNQPQHF
TRBD1,many,TRBJ1-2,TRBV10-3,TGTGCCATCAGTGAGAATCGACAGGGGACGGATGGCTACACCTTC,CAISENRQGTDGYTF
-,few,TRBJ2-5,TRBV5-1,TGCGCCAGCAGCTTGGGGGCCCAGGGGCGCCGGGAGACCCAGTACTTC,CASSLGAQGRRETQYF
-,-,TRBJ1-1,TRBV9,TGTGCCAGCAGCGCCAGTTGGGGGCTCACTGAAGCTTTCTTT,CASSASWGLTEAFF
-,-,TRBJ2-1,TRBV28,TGTGCCAGCAAACAGGGCCCGTCCTACAATGAGCAGTTCTTC,CASKQGPSYNEQFF
TRBD1,few,TRBJ1-1,TRBV4-1,TGCGCCAGCAGCCAGACAGGGGCGTGGGGTGGTAACACTGAAGCTTTCTTT,CASSQTGAWGGNTEAFF
TRBD1,once,TRBJ2-1,TRBV2,TGTGCCAGCAGATATTGGACAGGGTTTAGTGATGAGCAGTTCTTC,CASRYWTGFSDEQFF
TRBD1,-,TRBJ2-1,TRBV7-9,TGTGCCAGCAGCTTAGTCCGACAGGGCCCTTACAATGAGCAGTTCTTC,CASSLVRQGPYNEQFF
-,many,TRBJ2-7,TRBV12-3/TRBV12-4,TGTGCCAGCAGTTTATACTCCGGGCCTCCCGGGAACGAGCAGTACTTC,CASSLYSGPPGNEQYF
TRBD2,few,TRBJ2-2,TRBV19,TGTGCCAGTAGTATAGCGGGACTAGCGGGGATTGTGTCCGGGGAGCTGTTTTTT,CASSIAGLAGIVSGELFF
-,many,TRBJ2-5,TRBV6-1,TGTGCCAGCAGTGAACCGGGCATCCAAGTGACCCAGTACTTC,CASSEPGIQVTQYF
-,-,TRBJ2-7,TRBV20-1,TGCAGTGCGTACTACGAGCAGTACTTC,CSAYYEQYF
-,few,TRBJ1-1,TRBV6-5,TGTGCCAGCAGTTACGGGTTGGGTGGGAGCACTGAAGCTTTCTTT,CASSYGLGGSTEAFF
TRBD1,-,TRBJ1-2,TRBV20-1,TGCAGTGCTTGGGACAGGGGAGATGGCTACACCTTC,CSAWDRGDGYTF
-,few,TRBJ1-1,TRBV20-1,TGCAGTGCTAGAGATTGGGGGGGCTTGAACACTGAAGCTTTCTTT,CSARDWGGLNTEAFF
-,once,TRBJ1-5,TRBV12-3/TRBV12-4,TGTGCCAGCAGCCCTGTCTTGGTCCAACCCCAGCATTTT,CASSPVLVQPQHF
TRBD1,-,TRBJ1-4,TRBV28,TGTGCCAGCGTGACAGGGGGAAGGGTTTGGGAAAAACTGTTTTTT,CASVTGGRVWEKLFF
-,-,TRBJ1-6,TRBV20-1,TGCAGTGCTAGAGATGAAGGGGGAGGTTCACCCCTCCACTTT,CSARDEGGGSPLHF
-,many,TRBJ2-4,TRBV7-2,TGTGCCAGCAGCTTAGACCCGGCGGGAGCCAAAAACATTCAGTACTTC,CASSLDPAGAKNIQYF
TRBD2,-,TRBJ2-2,TRBV7-8,TGTGCCAGCAGCCGAGCGGGCGGGGGGAACACCGGGGAGCTGTTTTTT,CASSRAGGGNTGELFF
TRBD2,many,TRBJ2-7,TRBV7-2,TGTGCCAGCAGCTTAATTAGCGGGGGGCCGGGAGAGCAGTACTTC,CASSLISGGPGEQYF
TRBD1,few,TRBJ2-3,TRBV12-3/TRBV12-4,TGTGCCAGCAGTTGGGCAGGGGGTTTAGATACGCAGTATTTT,CASSWAGGLDTQYF
TRBD1,few,TRBJ2-1,TRBV6-2/TRBV6-3,TGTGCCAGCACCAAGACAGGGGAGACCTATGGGAATGAGCAGTTCTTC,CASTKTGETYGNEQFF
-,many,TRBJ2-5,TRBV11-2,TGTGCCAGCAGCTCTCCCCCGGGGGCAGTCGAGACCCAGTACTTC,CASSSPPGAVETQYF
TRBD1,-,TRBJ2-2,TRBV6-8,TGTGCCAGCAGGTCACAGGGGGTGGTAGCCGGGGAGCTGTTTTTT,CASRSQGVVAGELFF
TRBD2,-,TRBJ2-1,TRBV12-3/TRBV12-4,TGTGCCAGCAGTTCCCGGGGGGGTGCCTACAATGAGCAGTTCTTC,CASSSRGGAYNEQFF
TRBD1,-,TRBJ1-5,TRBV4-3,TGCGCCAGCAGCCAAGAAGGACAGGGGCCGTGGAATCAGCCCCAGCATTTT,CASSQEGQGPWNQPQHF
TRBD1,few,TRBJ1-3,TRBV7-6,TGTGCCAGCAGCCGGGACAGGGGGCCTGGAAACACCATATATTTT,CASSRDRGPGNTIYF
TRBD1,-,TRBJ2-2,TRBV5-5,TGTGCCAGCAGCTCACACAGGGGTATTGACACCGGGGAGCTGTTTTTT,CASSSHRGIDTGELFF